These 32 T cell receptor beta chains originate from one sample sequenced in a study of T cells after yellow fever vaccination. TCRdb itself ran the 5' RACE reads through MiXCR, one entry per CDR3 protein. The sample contains 250,000 or so distinct CDR3 sequences, approximately 6.8% of which appear only once. Sequencing used CD4+ T cells sorted from PBMCs, obtained on the day of the yellow fever booster vaccination. The receptors originated from a man aged 25 to 40 who received the YFV17D yellow fever vaccine.

The sample holds many counts of this clonotype. The V and J genes are TRBV12-3 or TRBV12-4 and TRBJ1-1, with D hard to call. This CDR3 has 12 residues. V dropped 5 bases and J dropped 6 bases, with 10 bases sitting between them. As DNA, the CDR3 is TGTGCCAGCAGTCCTGCGGTCTCTGAAGCTTTCTTT. It is translated as CASSPAVSEAFF.

In its sample, this clonotype was seen a few times. The rearrangement links TRBV29-1 to TRBJ1-1; no definite D call. Germline V CDR1 and CDR2: SQVTM, ANQGSEA. V lost 7 bases, J lost 5 bases, and 17 bases lay in between. This CDR3 has 13 residues. The CDR3 is CSAKGRTGTEAFF. In nucleotides, the CDR3 is TGCAGCGCCAAAGGCCGGACGGGGACTGAAGCTTTCTTT.

The chain recombines TRBV5-1 with TRBJ2-7; 13 bases line up with TRBD2. This CDR3 has 17 residues. The J segment lost 2 bases and the V segment lost 0 bases, leaving 5 bases of the junction unmatched. CDR1 and CDR2 (germline): SGHRS, YFSETQ. The CDR3 reads CASSLVGTSGITYEQYF. The CDR3 nucleotides read TGCGCCAGCAGCTTGGTTGGGACTAGCGGGATCACCTACGAGCAGTACTTC.

The chain recombines TRBV29-1 with TRBJ2-7, with D uncertain. CDR1 and CDR2 (germline): SQVTM, ANQGSEA. V was shortened by 7 bases and J by 2 bases, with 9 bases between the two germline ends. The length of the CDR3 is 11 residues. DNA of the CDR3: TGCAGCGGAGGTGGGGCCTACGAGCAGTACTTC. Protein sequence: CSGGGAYEQYF.

The chain couples TRBV7-9 to TRBJ2-3; 7 bases agree with TRBD2. The CDR3 has 16 amino acids. CDR1 is SEHNR and CDR2 is FQNEAQ in the germline V gene (reference sequence). The ends lost 5 bases at V and 6 bases at J; junction bases unmatched: 14. In DNA, the CDR3 is TGTGCCAGCAGCAAACCAACTAGCGAAGCGGGCGATACGCAGTATTTT. This encodes CASSKPTSEAGDTQYF.

At least ten counts were recorded for this clonotype. This chain connects TRBV5-1 to TRBJ2-5, with D hard to call. From germline, CDR1 is SGHRS and CDR2 YFSETQ. This CDR3 contains 14 residues. Trimming stripped 4 bases from V and 2 bases from J, with 12 bases between. DNA for the CDR3: TGCGCCAGCAGCCCTTGGGGAACACAAGAGACCCAGTACTTC. Translated: CASSPWGTQETQYF.

The sample holds a few counts of this clonotype. This chain uses TRBV20-1 with TRBJ2-1; no clear D gene. Looked up from germline, CDR1 is DFQATT and CDR2 is SNEGSKA (reference sequence). Trimming removed 0 bases from V and 8 bases from J, with 11 bases in between. This CDR3 contains 13 residues. The CDR3 DNA reads TGCAGTGCTAGAGACGTCGGATGGCATGAGCAGTTCTTC. It specifies CSARDVGWHEQFF.

CDR3 in DNA: TGCGCCAGCAGCCGATCCCTGACTAATGAGCAGTTCTTC. It encodes CASSRSLTNEQFF. This sequence joins TRBV4-3 and TRBJ2-1; unclear D gene. V dropped 4 bases and J dropped 7 bases, with 11 bases sitting between them. Germline V CDR1 and CDR2: LGHNA, YSLEER. The CDR3 has 13 amino acids.

The chain uses TRBV29-1 and TRBJ2-7, with 10 bases that match TRBD1. The CDR3 has 14 amino acids. Germline values: CDR1 SQVTM, CDR2 ANQGSEA. V shed 3 bases and J 1 base; nucleotides not matched to a gene: 3. The CDR3 nucleotides read TGCAGCGTTGAGGGACAGGGGCGATCCTACGAGCAGTACTTC. Amino acids: CSVEGQGRSYEQYF.

This clonotype was observed a few times. V gene TRBV5-5 combines with J gene TRBJ2-3; 9 bases agree with TRBD1. Looked up from germline, CDR1 is SGHKS and CDR2 is YYEKEE (reference sequence). V was clipped by 4 bases and J by 4 bases; unmatched bases: 13. This CDR3 contains 17 residues. CDR3 in DNA: TGTGCCAGCAGCCACACCCTCGGGACAGGGAGATCAGATACGCAGTATTTT. Its translation: CASSHTLGTGRSDTQYF.

This chain uses TRBV11-2 with TRBJ2-4, with 8 nucleotides matching TRBD1. This CDR3 is 14 amino acids long. From germline, CDR1 is SGHAT and CDR2 FQNNGV. With V trimmed by 4 bases and J by 6 bases, 5 bases remained unmatched. The CDR3 protein is CASSWAGGGNIQYF. CDR3 nucleotide sequence: TGTGCCAGCAGCTGGGCAGGGGGCGGAAACATTCAGTACTTC.

The J gene is TRBJ2-7, the V gene TRBV6-5; D not resolved. V was trimmed by 0 bases and J by 5 bases, leaving 14 bases between them. The germline CDR1 and CDR2 sequences are MNHEY and SVGAGI. This CDR3 has 15 amino acids. The CDR3 here is CASSYSLDRPDEQYF. Written as DNA, the CDR3 is TGTGCCAGCAGTTACTCGCTCGACCGTCCCGACGAGCAGTACTTC.

This clonotype showed up many times. The chain has TRBV20-1 and TRBJ1-1, with D hard to call. From germline, CDR1 is DFQATT and CDR2 SNEGSKA (reference sequence). There are 11 residues in the CDR3. V was pared by 6 bases and J by 1 base, with 6 bases between. The DNA of the CDR3 is TGCAGTGCCCCCGCGAACACTGAAGCTTTCTTT. This encodes CSAPANTEAFF.

The chain employs TRBV7-3 and TRBJ2-7, with 8 bases lining up with TRBD2. With V trimmed by 5 bases and J by 4 bases, 7 bases remained unmatched. Germline V gene sequence: CDR1 SGHTA, CDR2 FQGTGA. This CDR3 spans 14 amino acids. This CDR3 reads CASSPWTSSYEQYF. CDR3 bases: TGTGCCAGCAGCCCTTGGACTAGCTCTTACGAGCAGTACTTC.

This clonotype showed up many times. V usage is TRBV20-1 and J usage is TRBJ2-3, with 7 bases fitting TRBD1. Trimming cost V 0 bases and J 6 bases; bases outside gene matches: 9. Per germline, CDR1 DFQATT and CDR2 SNEGSKA (reference sequence). The CDR3 sequence is 15 residues long. The CDR3 DNA is TGCAGTGCTAGAGATCCGAACAGGGGTTCGGATACGCAGTATTTT. As protein: CSARDPNRGSDTQYF.

In its sample, this clonotype was seen many times. The chain carries TRBV5-6 and TRBJ2-7; 9 bases fit TRBD1. Per the germline V gene, CDR1 is SGHDT and CDR2 is YYEEEE. Trimming at V came to 4 bases and at J to 1 base, leaving 6 bases not matched to a gene. The CDR3 contains 15 residues. CDR3 region: CASSARTGVSYEQYF. CDR3 in DNA: TGTGCCAGCAGCGCCCGGACAGGGGTTTCCTACGAGCAGTACTTC.

This clonotype showed up many times. The genes are TRBV27 and TRBJ2-3; D may be TRBD2 (5 bases). Deletions cut 3 bases from V and 4 bases from J, with 14 bases between. The length of the CDR3 is 15 residues. Germline loops: CDR1 MNHEY, CDR2 SMNVEV (reference sequence). CDR3 in amino acids: CASSFGRMEADTQYF. The DNA of the CDR3 is TGTGCCAGCAGTTTTGGAAGGATGGAGGCAGATACGCAGTATTTT.

In its sample, this clonotype was seen many times. The CDR3 is CASSYSSTGVAKNIQYF. Here the CDR3 DNA reads TGTGCCAGCAGTTACTCGTCGACAGGGGTAGCCAAAAACATTCAGTACTTC. The gene calls are TRBV6-5 and TRBJ2-4; 8 bases are shared with TRBD1. The J segment lost 0 bases and the V segment lost 0 bases, leaving 4 bases of the junction unmatched. Germline V gene sequence: CDR1 MNHEY, CDR2 SVGAGI. The CDR3 runs to 17 residues.

In its sample, this clonotype was seen a few times. The chain has TRBV12-3 or TRBV12-4 and TRBJ2-5; 7 bases agree with TRBD1. The CDR3 is 13 amino acids. V shed 8 bases and J 5 bases; nucleotides not matched to a gene: 8. In DNA, the CDR3 is TGTGCCAGCTTGACAGGGATGGGCGAGACCCAGTACTTC. It translates to CASLTGMGETQYF.

The chain links TRBV29-1 to TRBJ2-5; D possibly corresponds to TRBD2 (5 bases). Germline values: CDR1 SQVTM, CDR2 ANQGSEA. V lost 3 bases to trimming and J lost 5 bases, with 10 bases between them. There are 12 residues in the CDR3. CDR3 region: CSVEAPGETQYF. The CDR3 nucleotides read TGCAGCGTTGAGGCCCCGGGGGAGACCCAGTACTTC.

The chain combines TRBV20-1 with TRBJ2-1, with 9 bases aligning to TRBD2. CDR1 is DFQATT, CDR2 SNEGSKA, per germline (reference sequence). V trimming: 5 bases; J trimming: 4 bases; junction bases outside the gene matches: 6. The CDR3 is 14 amino acids. The DNA for the CDR3 is TGCAGTGCTCAGACTAGCGGTCCTTACAATGAGCAGTTCTTC. This translates into CSAQTSGPYNEQFF.

This clonotype was found a few times. The chain is built from TRBV15 and TRBJ1-5; D call uncertain. This CDR3 comprises 15 residues. The V and J ends lost 0 bases and 0 bases respectively, with 6 bases between them. Looked up from germline, CDR1 is LNHNV and CDR2 is YYDKDF (reference sequence). The CDR3 loop reads CATSRDSDSNQPQHF. DNA for the CDR3: TGTGCCACCAGCAGAGATTCAGATAGCAATCAGCCCCAGCATTTT.

This clonotype was seen at least ten times. The genes are TRBV5-1 and TRBJ1-2; D possibly corresponds to TRBD1 (5 bases). V was pared by 0 bases and J by 2 bases, with 8 bases between. Per germline, CDR1 SGHRS and CDR2 YFSETQ. The CDR3 length is 14 residues. CDR3 in amino acids: CASSLEAGNYGYTF. DNA of the CDR3: TGCGCCAGCAGCTTGGAGGCAGGGAACTATGGCTACACCTTC. Combining the CDR3 with reference TRBV5-1 and TRBJ1-2 gives the whole variable domain KAGVTQTPRYLIKTRGQQVTLSCSPISGHRSVSWYQQTPGQGLQFLFEYFSETQRNKGNFPGRFSGRQFSNSRSEMNVSTLELGDSALYLCASSLEAGNYGYTFGSGTRLTVV.

This clonotype was observed at least ten times. The J gene is TRBJ2-3, the V gene TRBV12-3 or TRBV12-4, with D unclear. The CDR3 extends over 15 amino acids. Trimming removed 2 bases at V and 1 base at J, with 10 bases between. Here the CDR3 reads CASSLRRAGTDTQYF. CDR3 sequence (DNA): TGTGCCAGCAGTTTACGACGGGCTGGCACAGATACGCAGTATTTT.

This clonotype was observed at least ten times. The rearrangement links TRBV2 to TRBJ1-6; the D gene is possibly TRBD1 (5 bases). CDR3 length: 15 residues. CDR1 SNHLY and CDR2 FYNNEI come from the germline V gene. Trimming took off 7 bases at V and 6 bases at J, with 16 bases between the two ends. CDR3 in amino acids: CASMRDQFGNSPLHF. The CDR3 nucleotides are TGTGCCAGCATGAGGGACCAGTTTGGTAATTCACCCCTCCACTTT.

J is TRBJ2-7 and V is TRBV28; D call uncertain. The CDR3 is 12 amino acids. The germline gives CDR1 MDHEN, CDR2 SYDVKM. V lost 4 bases and J 2 bases, leaving 6 bases between the germline ends. The CDR3 DNA reads as TGTGCCAGCAGTTCCCGAGCCTACGAGCAGTACTTC. Amino acids: CASSSRAYEQYF. Looking up the rest from reference TRBV28 and TRBJ2-7 gives the full variable domain: DVKVTQSSRYLVKRTGEKVFLECVQDMDHENMFWYRQDPGLGLRLIYFSYDVKMKEKGDIPEGYSVSREKKERFSLILESASTNQTSMYLCASSSRAYEQYFGPGTRLTVT.

This clonotype was detected a few times. The rearrangement links TRBV7-2 to TRBJ2-2; D ambiguous. This CDR3 comprises 15 residues. V gave up 0 bases and J gave up 1 base, with 6 bases separating them. Germline loops: CDR1 SGHTA, CDR2 FQGNSA. The CDR3 here is CASSLAPLNTGELFF. As DNA, the CDR3 is TGTGCCAGCAGCTTAGCGCCTTTGAACACCGGGGAGCTGTTTTTT.

This chain connects TRBV30 to TRBJ2-2; D is ambiguous. The germline V gene encodes CDR1 GTSNPN and CDR2 SVGIG (reference sequence). The CDR3 spans 14 residues. V lost 1 base, J lost 2 bases, and 8 bases lay in between. CDR3 bases: TGTGCCTGGAGTGCTACAGTTAACACCGGGGAGCTGTTTTTT. Protein: CAWSATVNTGELFF.

The chain has TRBV19 and TRBJ1-4; no reliable D call. The CDR3 sequence is 14 residues long. Trimming removed 4 bases from V and 11 bases from J, with 17 bases in between. Germline V gene lookup returns CDR1 LNHDA and CDR2 SQIVND (reference sequence). The CDR3 sequence: CASSTSDGSRKLFF. CDR3 in DNA: TGTGCCAGTAGTACCTCGGATGGGTCGCGGAAACTGTTTTTT.

V is TRBV7-2 and J is TRBJ2-7; 11 bases line up with TRBD2. Germline values: CDR1 SGHTA, CDR2 FQGNSA. The V segment lost 1 base and the J segment 3 bases; nucleotides outside the gene matches: 8. This CDR3 has 17 amino acids. The CDR3: CASSLVSTSGSIYEQYF. The CDR3 bases are TGTGCCAGCAGCTTAGTATCCACTAGCGGGAGTATCTACGAGCAGTACTTC.

The chain carries TRBV5-6 and TRBJ2-1, with D possibly TRBD1 on 6 matching bases. Trimming cost V 3 bases and J 7 bases, with 20 bases left between them. Germline-derived CDR1 and CDR2 are SGHDT and YYEEEE. The CDR3 has 16 residues. CDR3: CASSSFRGTLTNEQFF. CDR3 coding DNA: TGTGCCAGCAGCTCCTTTAGGGGGACACTAACAAATGAGCAGTTCTTC.

Only a few counts were recorded for this clonotype. The chain couples TRBV20-1 to TRBJ2-4; D not certain. The ends were cut back, 6 bases at V and 0 bases at J, with 12 bases in the middle. This CDR3 region has 14 residues. Germline V gene lookup returns CDR1 DFQATT and CDR2 SNEGSKA (reference sequence). The CDR3 loop is CSARPGSAKNIQYF. The DNA for the CDR3 is TGCAGTGCCCGACCCGGGTCAGCCAAAAACATTCAGTACTTC.